The 20 T cell receptor beta chains below come from one sample, sequenced in a study of blood T cell repertoires in COVID-19. Assay: immunoSEQ multiplex PCR; the TCRdb copy retains only in-frame clones and omits some. Counted here are more than 150,000 clones, around 83% occurring once; the ten biggest clones make up around 6.6%. The sample was peripheral blood. The receptors derive from a man aged 50 or older with active or convalescent COVID-19.

This chain joins TRBV9 and TRBJ2-1, with 9 nucleotides matching TRBD1. The CDR3 is 16 residues long. Unmatched junction bases numbered 8, after V lost 1 base and J lost 6 bases. Germline V CDR1 and CDR2: SGDLS, YYNGEE. The CDR3 region is CASSVRGTGLGNEQFF. CDR3 DNA: TGTGCCAGCAGCGTACGCGGGACAGGGCTGGGCAATGAGCAGTTCTTC.

The DNA for the CDR3 is TGTGCCAGCTCTACATTGGGACAGGGGGTGGGAGGCATATGGAACACCGGGGAGCTGTTTTTT. This codes for CASSTLGQGVGGIWNTGELFF. This sequence joins TRBV28 and TRBJ2-2; the match to TRBD1 covers 11 bases. V shed 8 bases, J shed 1 base, and the junction held 21 bases outside the gene matches. The CDR3 is 21 residues long. Germline-derived CDR1 and CDR2 are MDHEN and SYDVKM.

The chain joins TRBV5-4 to TRBJ1-1; the D is unclear. Trimming cost V 3 bases and J 3 bases, with 15 bases left between them. The germline CDR1 and CDR2 sequences are SGHNT and YYREEE (reference sequence). The CDR3 runs 15 residues. CDR3 bases: TGTGCCAGCAGCTCCCCTGGGTGGGCCCACACTGAAGCTTTCTTT. This gives the protein CASSSPGWAHTEAFF.

The gene calls are TRBV7-3 and TRBJ2-1; TRBD2 matches 10 bases. The germline V gene encodes CDR1 SGHTA and CDR2 FQGTGA. There are 14 residues in the CDR3. V shed 5 bases, J shed 8 bases, and the junction held 6 bases outside the gene matches. The CDR3 is CASSQGLAQDEQFF. The CDR3 DNA is TGTGCCAGCAGCCAGGGACTAGCGCAAGATGAGCAGTTCTTC.

The chain carries TRBV3-1 (or the pseudogene TRBV3-2) and TRBJ1-1; D gene ambiguous. Trimming took off 4 bases at V and 3 bases at J, with 6 bases between the two ends. The germline gives CDR1 LGHDT, CDR2 YNNKEL (reference sequence). The CDR3 sequence is 12 residues long. CDR3 protein: CASSLRYTEAFF. The CDR3 DNA reads as TGTGCCAGCAGCCTCAGGTACACTGAAGCTTTCTTT.

The table lists this clone with a count of one. The V call is TRBV6-5, the J call TRBJ2-3; perhaps TRBD1 as D (5 bases). The CDR3 is 15 amino acids. V was cut by 0 bases and J by 4 bases, with 11 bases left in between. Germline V gene lookup returns CDR1 MNHEY and CDR2 SVGAGI. The CDR3 DNA reads TGTGCCAGCAGTTACTCGGCAGGGCACTCAGATACGCAGTATTTT. Amino acid sequence: CASSYSAGHSDTQYF.

The J gene is TRBJ1-4, the V gene TRBV3-1 (or the pseudogene TRBV3-2); TRBD1 is a possible D gene (5 bases). CDR1 and CDR2 from the germline V gene are LGHDT and YNNKEL (reference sequence). CDR3 length equals 16 residues. V was clipped by 4 bases and J by 4 bases, with 16 bases between them. The CDR3 sequence: CASSRHPGGYNEKLFF. The CDR3 DNA sequence: TGTGCCAGCAGCCGCCATCCTGGGGGGTATAATGAAAAACTGTTTTTT.

V usage is TRBV18 and J usage is TRBJ1-2; 10 positions match TRBD1. The CDR3 totals 16 residues. J lost 6 bases, V lost 2 bases, and 9 bases had no gene match. CDR1 KGHSH and CDR2 LQKENI come from the germline V gene. This CDR3 is CASSPLGQGVEDGYTF. CDR3 coding DNA: TGTGCCAGCTCACCATTAGGACAGGGGGTTGAGGATGGCTACACCTTC.

The chain carries TRBV7-9 and TRBJ1-1; the match to TRBD1 covers 10 bases. CDR1 and CDR2 (germline): SEHNR, FQNEAQ (reference sequence). J gave up 1 base and V 7 bases, and 9 bases lay outside the gene matches. This CDR3 contains 16 residues. The CDR3 is CASTRDRGVSNTEAFF. CDR3 coding DNA: TGTGCCAGCACCAGGGACAGGGGAGTATCGAACACTGAAGCTTTCTTT.

The J gene is TRBJ2-5, the V gene TRBV10-3; a possible D gene is TRBD2 (7 bases). CDR3 length: 16 amino acids. Trimming removed 2 bases from V and 4 bases from J, with 17 bases in between. CDR1 and CDR2 (germline): ENHRY, SYGVKD. The CDR3 bases are TGTGCCATCAGTGAGAGGGGGGGAGAGTCAGTAGAGACCCAGTACTTC. It codes for CAISERGGESVETQYF.

V usage is TRBV19 and J usage is TRBJ1-5; D not certain. Trimming pared 2 bases from V and 5 bases from J, leaving 7 bases between. The V gene's germline CDR1 is LNHDA and CDR2 SQIVND (reference sequence). The CDR3 has 13 residues. The CDR3 here is CASSIQADQPQHF. The CDR3 nucleotides read TGTGCCAGTAGTATACAGGCTGATCAGCCCCAGCATTTT.

The chain has TRBV3-1 (or the pseudogene TRBV3-2) and TRBJ2-1, with 8 bases fitting TRBD2. This CDR3 region has 16 residues. Germline lookup yields CDR1 LGHDT and CDR2 YNNKEL (reference sequence). Trimming at V came to 3 bases and at J to 9 bases, leaving 13 bases not matched to a gene. CDR3 region: CASSHLLSGSVFEQFF. The CDR3 coding sequence is TGTGCCAGCAGCCATCTTTTGAGCGGGAGCGTCTTTGAGCAGTTCTTC.

The J gene is TRBJ1-6, the V gene TRBV5-1; D is perhaps TRBD1 (5 bases). The CDR3 totals 15 residues. Trimming removed 3 bases from V and 5 bases from J, with 12 bases in between. Germline V CDR1 and CDR2: SGHRS, YFSETQ. The CDR3, as DNA: TGCGCCAGCAGCTGGAGGGGCAGTGATAATTCACCCCTCCACTTT. Translated, it gives CASSWRGSDNSPLHF.

The V and J genes are TRBV6-5 and TRBJ1-1, with no clear D. The V gene's germline CDR1 is MNHEY and CDR2 SVGAGI. This CDR3 has 13 residues. The V end was cut by 5 bases, the J end by 0 bases, with 7 bases between. The chain's CDR3 is CASSPPLNTEAFF. CDR3 in DNA: TGTGCCAGCAGTCCCCCTCTGAACACTGAAGCTTTCTTT.

The chain carries TRBV27 and TRBJ1-2; TRBD1 matches at 9 bases. This CDR3 is 16 amino acids long. Germline V lookup: CDR1 MNHEY, CDR2 SMNVEV (reference sequence). V shed 4 bases, J shed 4 bases, and the junction held 10 bases outside the gene matches. The DNA for the CDR3 is TGTGCCAGCAGTTACCGTCGGGGACAGGGCACCTATGGCTACACCTTC. Translating gives CASSYRRGQGTYGYTF.

This clone was found a few times. The chain uses TRBV5-6 and TRBJ2-7, with D maybe TRBD2 (6 bases). Germline assignment: CDR1 SGHDT and CDR2 YYEEEE. V was trimmed by 4 bases and J by 5 bases, leaving 16 bases between them. CDR3 length: 14 residues. The CDR3 DNA is TGTGCCAGCAGCCAACCCCTCGGAGGGAACGAGCAGTACTTC. It encodes CASSQPLGGNEQYF.

This clone was picked up a small number of times. A junction end diverges from the germline sequence, so it may reflect a read error. The gene calls are TRBV7-7 and TRBJ2-2, with D perhaps matching TRBD2 (5 bases). CDR1 SSHAT and CDR2 FNYEAQ come from the germline V gene (reference sequence). The CDR3 runs to 17 residues. The CDR3 protein is CASSSQRGSDHTGELFF. The CDR3 nucleotides are TGTGCTAGCAGCTCCCAACGAGGGAGCGACCATACCGGGGAGCTGTTTTTT.

V usage is TRBV5-1 and J usage is TRBJ1-2; weak D call: TRBD1 (5 bases). V lost 2 bases to trimming and J lost 5 bases, with 13 bases between them. The CDR3 length is 14 residues. The germline CDR1 and CDR2 sequences are SGHRS and YFSETQ. The CDR3 here is CASSFGEGRYGYTF. The CDR3 nucleotides read TGCGCCAGCAGCTTCGGGGAGGGACGGTATGGCTACACCTTC.

The V and J genes are TRBV7-2 and TRBJ2-7, with 9 positions matching TRBD2. Trimming cost V 0 bases and J 2 bases; bases outside gene matches: 5. The CDR3 spans 16 residues. Germline V gives CDR1 SGHTA, CDR2 FQGNSA. For the CDR3, the DNA is TGTGCCAGCAGCTTAGCGCGACTAGCGGAAGCCTACGAGCAGTACTTC. As protein: CASSLARLAEAYEQYF.

In its sample, this clone was seen a few times. This chain uses TRBV5-1 with TRBJ2-3; 8 positions match TRBD2. The CDR3 contains 14 residues. V was clipped by 0 bases and J by 4 bases; unmatched bases: 1. In germline, CDR1 is SGHRS, CDR2 YFSETQ. CDR3 in DNA: TGCGCCAGCAGCTTGGGTAGCGGGGCAGATACGCAGTATTTT. Translated: CASSLGSGADTQYF.